Below, 9 T cell receptor beta chains from the same sample are listed, as sequenced in a study of blood T cell repertoires in COVID-19. Sequencing was performed with immunoSEQ multiplex PCR; in TCRdb, only in-frame clones are kept and a portion is missing. Of 200,000 or so clones listed, approximately 80% are singletons. Material: PBMCs or T cells enriched from blood (not recorded which). The receptors were sampled from a man aged 60 to 69 who had recovered from COVID-19.

This clone was seen only a few times. The chain recombines TRBV11-3 with TRBJ1-5; D is undetermined. The germline V gene encodes CDR1 SGHNT and CDR2 YENEEA. The CDR3 contains 13 residues. V was trimmed by 3 bases and J by 5 bases, leaving 8 bases between them. The CDR3 coding sequence is TGTGCCAGCAGCTTGGTGCGGGATCAGCCCCAGCATTTT. Translated: CASSLVRDQPQHF.

In DNA, the CDR3 is TGTGCCATCAGTGAGGGCAAAGACACAGATACGCAGTATTTT. Translating gives CAISEGKDTDTQYF. The chain combines TRBV10-3 with TRBJ2-3; D call uncertain. CDR1 is ENHRY and CDR2 is SYGVKD in the germline V gene. The V end was cut by 2 bases, the J end by 2 bases, with 8 bases between. The CDR3 spans 14 residues.

The chain uses TRBV7-2 and TRBJ2-3; D unclear. Trimming cost V 2 bases and J 6 bases, with 12 bases left between them. This CDR3 comprises 14 residues. Germline V gene data show CDR1 as SGHTA and CDR2 as FQGNSA. The CDR3 DNA follows: TGTGCCAGCAGCTTAAATTTCCAGGTGGATACGCAGTATTTT. Translated: CASSLNFQVDTQYF.

The V call is TRBV6-5, the J call TRBJ2-5; TRBD1 matches at 10 bases. CDR3 length: 15 residues. Germline V gene sequence: CDR1 MNHEY, CDR2 SVGAGI. Trimming cost V 6 bases and J 5 bases; bases outside gene matches: 9. The chain's CDR3 is CASSRRQGAKETQYF. CDR3 sequence (DNA): TGTGCCAGCAGCCGCCGACAGGGGGCTAAGGAGACCCAGTACTTC.

This clone was observed a handful of times. The chain links TRBV14 to TRBJ1-1; tentative D call: TRBD1 (5 bases). Per the germline V gene, CDR1 is SGHDN and CDR2 is FVKESK. The CDR3 runs to 16 residues. V lost 3 bases and J 0 bases, leaving 14 bases between the germline ends. In DNA, the CDR3 is TGTGCCAGCAGCCAGTTAACAGGCCTCATGAACACTGAAGCTTTCTTT. It codes for CASSQLTGLMNTEAFF.

The V call is TRBV7-3, the J call TRBJ1-6; D perhaps matches TRBD1 (6 bases). The CDR3 consists of 15 residues. Germline V gene lookup returns CDR1 SGHTA and CDR2 FQGTGA. The V end lost 3 bases, the J end lost 7 bases, and 13 bases lay between the germline ends. CDR3 residues: CASSLSGQGNSPLHF. CDR3 nucleotides: TGTGCCAGCAGCTTGTCCGGGCAGGGGAATTCACCCCTCCACTTT.

This chain joins TRBV2 and TRBJ1-2, with TRBD1 identical over 7 bases. The CDR3 is 14 residues long. The germline V gene has CDR1 SNHLY and CDR2 FYNNEI. After removal of 7 bases from V and 2 bases from J, the junction contained 7 bases not matched to a gene. CDR3 in DNA: TGTGCCAGCACCCCGGGACAGCGAAACTATGGCTACACCTTC. As protein: CASTPGQRNYGYTF.

The chain uses TRBV7-2 and TRBJ1-2, with D possibly matching TRBD1 (6 bases). The germline V gene has CDR1 SGHTA and CDR2 FQGNSA. Trimming took 2 bases from V and 1 from J, leaving 14 bases between them. The CDR3 contains 16 residues. CDR3 sequence (DNA): TGTGCCAGCAGCTTAACCGGGACATATCTTAACTATGGCTACACCTTC. Translated: CASSLTGTYLNYGYTF.

This clone turned up a few times. The chain recombines TRBV7-2 with TRBJ1-1, with no clear D. With 1 base removed from V and 6 bases from J, the gap between germline ends came to 15 bases. CDR3 length equals 15 residues. Germline assignment: CDR1 SGHTA and CDR2 FQGNSA. CDR3 DNA sequence: TGTGCCAGCAGCTTAGGAGGGCCCAGCGAGTCTGAAGCTTTCTTT. Protein sequence: CASSLGGPSESEAFF. Based on the CDR3 plus reference TRBV7-2 and TRBJ1-1, the full variable domain is GAGVSQSPSNKVTEKGKDVELRCDPISGHTALYWYRQSLGQGLEFLIYFQGNSAPDKSGLPSDRFSAERTGGSVSTLTIQRTQQEDSAVYLCASSLGGPSESEAFFGQGTRLTVV.